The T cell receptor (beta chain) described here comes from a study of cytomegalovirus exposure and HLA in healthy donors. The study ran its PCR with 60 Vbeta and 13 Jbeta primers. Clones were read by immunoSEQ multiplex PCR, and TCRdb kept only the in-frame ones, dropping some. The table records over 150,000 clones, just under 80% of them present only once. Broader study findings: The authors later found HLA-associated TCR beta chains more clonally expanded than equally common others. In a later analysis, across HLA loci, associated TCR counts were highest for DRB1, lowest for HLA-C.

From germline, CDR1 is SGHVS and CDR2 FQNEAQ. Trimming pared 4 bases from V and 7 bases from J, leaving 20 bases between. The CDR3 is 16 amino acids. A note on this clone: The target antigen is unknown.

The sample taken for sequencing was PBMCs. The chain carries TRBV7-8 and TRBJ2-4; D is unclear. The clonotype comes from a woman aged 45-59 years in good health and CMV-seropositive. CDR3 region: CASSSLPFTGDNIQYF. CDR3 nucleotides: TGTGCCAGCAGCTCCCTACCTTTTACCGGAGACAACATTCAGTACTTC.